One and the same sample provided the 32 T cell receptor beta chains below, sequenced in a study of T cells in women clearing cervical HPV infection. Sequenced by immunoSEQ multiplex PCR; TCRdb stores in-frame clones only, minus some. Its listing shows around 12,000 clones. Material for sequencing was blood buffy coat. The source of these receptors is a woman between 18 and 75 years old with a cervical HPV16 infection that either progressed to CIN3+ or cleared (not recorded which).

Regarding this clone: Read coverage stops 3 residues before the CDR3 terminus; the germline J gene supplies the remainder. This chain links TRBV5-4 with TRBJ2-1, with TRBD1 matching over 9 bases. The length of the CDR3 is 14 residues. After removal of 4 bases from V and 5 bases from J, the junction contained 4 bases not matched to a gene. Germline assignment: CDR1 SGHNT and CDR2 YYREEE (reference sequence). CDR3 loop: CASSIRQGDNEQFF. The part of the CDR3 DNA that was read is TGTGCCAGCAGCATCAGACAGGGGGACAATGAG.

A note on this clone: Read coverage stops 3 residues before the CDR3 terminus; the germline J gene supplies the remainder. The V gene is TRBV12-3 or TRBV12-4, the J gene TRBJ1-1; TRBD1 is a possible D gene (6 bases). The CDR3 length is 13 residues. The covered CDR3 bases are TGTGCCAGCAGTTTACCGGGGGGCGAGGAA. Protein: CASSLPGGEE. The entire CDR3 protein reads CASSLPGGEEAFF.

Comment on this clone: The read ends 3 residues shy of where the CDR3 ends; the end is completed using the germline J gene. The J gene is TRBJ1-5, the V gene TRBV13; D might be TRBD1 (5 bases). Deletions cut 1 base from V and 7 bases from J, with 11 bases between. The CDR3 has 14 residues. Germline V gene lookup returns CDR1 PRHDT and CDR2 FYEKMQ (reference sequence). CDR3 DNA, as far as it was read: TGTGCCAGCAGCTTAGAGGGGCTTAACCAGCCC. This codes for CASSLEGLNQP. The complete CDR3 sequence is CASSLEGLNQPQHF.

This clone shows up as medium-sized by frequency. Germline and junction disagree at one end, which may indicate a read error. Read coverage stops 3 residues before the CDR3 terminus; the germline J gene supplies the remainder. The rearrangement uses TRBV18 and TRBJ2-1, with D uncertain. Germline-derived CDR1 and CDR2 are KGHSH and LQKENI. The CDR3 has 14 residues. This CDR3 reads CASSPLDSHNEQFF. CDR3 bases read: TGTGCCAGCTCACCCCTTGACTCCCACAATGAG.

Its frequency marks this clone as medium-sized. The CDR3 protein is CSVEMDRGNQETQYF. Partial CDR3 DNA: TGCAGCGTTGAAATGGACAGGGGAAACCAAGAGACC. This sequence joins TRBV29-1 and TRBJ2-5; 9 positions agree with TRBD1. The read is 3 residues too short to cover the CDR3 end, so that end is filled in from the germline J gene. Germline assignment: CDR1 SQVTM and CDR2 ANQGSEA. After removal of 2 bases from V and 0 bases from J, the junction contained 4 bases not matched to a gene. The CDR3 extends over 15 amino acids. Full variable domain (outside the CDR3, taken from reference TRBV29-1 and TRBJ2-5): SAVISQKPSRDICQRGTSLTIQCQVDSQVTMMFWYRQQPGQSLTLIATANQGSEATYESGFVIDKFPISRPNLTFSTLTVSNMSPEDSSIYLCSVEMDRGNQETQYFGPGTRLLVL.

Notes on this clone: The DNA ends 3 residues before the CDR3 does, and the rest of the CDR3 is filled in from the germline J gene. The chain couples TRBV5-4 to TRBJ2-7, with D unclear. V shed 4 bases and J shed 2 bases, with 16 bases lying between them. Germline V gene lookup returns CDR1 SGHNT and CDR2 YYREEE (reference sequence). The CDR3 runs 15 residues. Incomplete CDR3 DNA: TGTGCCAGCAGCCCGCAGGTTCACAGTACCTACGAG. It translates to CASSPQVHSTYE. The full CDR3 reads CASSPQVHSTYEQYF.

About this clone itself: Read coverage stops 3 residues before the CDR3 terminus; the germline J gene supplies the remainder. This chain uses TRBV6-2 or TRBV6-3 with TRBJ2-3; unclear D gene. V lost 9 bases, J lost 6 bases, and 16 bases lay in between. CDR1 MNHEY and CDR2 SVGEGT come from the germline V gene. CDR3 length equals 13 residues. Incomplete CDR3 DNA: TGTGCCAGTATAGACTCGGCGCGTGATACG. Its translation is CASIDSARDT. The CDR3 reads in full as CASIDSARDTQYF.

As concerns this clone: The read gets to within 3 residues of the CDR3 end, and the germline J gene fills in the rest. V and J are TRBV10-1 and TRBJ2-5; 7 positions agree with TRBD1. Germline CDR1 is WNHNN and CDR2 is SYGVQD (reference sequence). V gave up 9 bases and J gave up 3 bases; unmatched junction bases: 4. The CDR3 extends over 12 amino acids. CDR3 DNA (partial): TGCGCCAGAGGGACAGAGGAAGAGACC. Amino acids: CARGTEEET. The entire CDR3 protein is CARGTEEETQYF.

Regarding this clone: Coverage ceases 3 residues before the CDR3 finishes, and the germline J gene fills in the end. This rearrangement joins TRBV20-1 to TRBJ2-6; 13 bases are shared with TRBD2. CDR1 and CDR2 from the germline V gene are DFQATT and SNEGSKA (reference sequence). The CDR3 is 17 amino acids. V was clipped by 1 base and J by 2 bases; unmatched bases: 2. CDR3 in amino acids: CSARGLAGGPGANVLTF. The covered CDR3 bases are TGCAGTGCTAGAGGACTAGCGGGGGGACCTGGGGCCAACGTC.

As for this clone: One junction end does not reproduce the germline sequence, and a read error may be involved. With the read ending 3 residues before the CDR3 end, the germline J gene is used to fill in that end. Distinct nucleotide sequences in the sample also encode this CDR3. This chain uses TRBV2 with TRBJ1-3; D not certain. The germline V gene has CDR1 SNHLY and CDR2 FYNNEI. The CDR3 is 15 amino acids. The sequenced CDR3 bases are TGTGCCAGCAGTGCGACACCCAGCTCTGGAAACACG. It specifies CASSATPSSGNT. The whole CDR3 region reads CASSATPSSGNTIYF.

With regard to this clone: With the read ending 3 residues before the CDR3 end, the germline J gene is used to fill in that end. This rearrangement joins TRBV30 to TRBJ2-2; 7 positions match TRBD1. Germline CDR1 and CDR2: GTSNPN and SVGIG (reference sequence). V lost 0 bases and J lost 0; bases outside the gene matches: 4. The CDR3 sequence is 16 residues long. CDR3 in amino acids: CAWSVGTAANTGELFF. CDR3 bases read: TGTGCCTGGAGTGTAGGGACAGCCGCGAACACCGGGGAG.

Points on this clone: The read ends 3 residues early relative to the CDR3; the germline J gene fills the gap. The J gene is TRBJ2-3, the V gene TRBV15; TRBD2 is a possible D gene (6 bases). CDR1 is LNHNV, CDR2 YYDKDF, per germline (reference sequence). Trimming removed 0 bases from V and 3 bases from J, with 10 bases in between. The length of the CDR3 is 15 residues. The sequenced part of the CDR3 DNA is TGTGCCACCAGCAGAGAGGGGGGTAGTACAGATACG. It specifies CATSREGGSTDT. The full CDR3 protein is CATSREGGSTDTQYF.

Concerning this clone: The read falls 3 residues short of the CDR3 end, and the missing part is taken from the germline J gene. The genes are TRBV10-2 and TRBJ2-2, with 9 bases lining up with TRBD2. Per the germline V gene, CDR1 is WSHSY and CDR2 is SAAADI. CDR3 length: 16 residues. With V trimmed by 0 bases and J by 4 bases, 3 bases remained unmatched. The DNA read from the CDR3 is TGCGCCAGCAGTGAGTCCGGGCGGGGGGGCACCGGGGAG. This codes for CASSESGRGGTGE. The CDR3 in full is CASSESGRGGTGELFF.

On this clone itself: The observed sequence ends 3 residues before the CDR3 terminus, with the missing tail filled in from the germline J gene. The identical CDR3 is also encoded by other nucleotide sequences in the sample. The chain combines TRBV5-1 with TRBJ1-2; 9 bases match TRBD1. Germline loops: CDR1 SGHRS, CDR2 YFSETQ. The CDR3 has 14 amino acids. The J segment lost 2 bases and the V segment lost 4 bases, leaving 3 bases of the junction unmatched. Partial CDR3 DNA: TGCGCCAGCAGCCCCGGGACAGGGAACTATGGC. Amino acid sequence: CASSPGTGNYG. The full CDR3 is CASSPGTGNYGYTF.

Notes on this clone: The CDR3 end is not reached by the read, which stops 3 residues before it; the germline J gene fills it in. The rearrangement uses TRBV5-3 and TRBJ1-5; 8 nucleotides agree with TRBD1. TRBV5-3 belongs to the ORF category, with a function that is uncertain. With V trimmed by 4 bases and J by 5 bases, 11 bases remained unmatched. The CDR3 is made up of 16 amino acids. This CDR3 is CARSGRDRCCHQPQHF. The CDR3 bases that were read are TGTGCCAGAAGCGGAAGGGACAGGTGTTGCCATCAGCCC.

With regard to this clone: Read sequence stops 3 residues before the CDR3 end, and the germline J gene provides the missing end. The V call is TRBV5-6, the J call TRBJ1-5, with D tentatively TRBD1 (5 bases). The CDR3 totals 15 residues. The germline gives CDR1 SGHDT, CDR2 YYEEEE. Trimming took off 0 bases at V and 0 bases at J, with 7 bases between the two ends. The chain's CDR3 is CASSLAGYSNQPQHF. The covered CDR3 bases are TGTGCCAGCAGCTTGGCAGGGTATAGCAATCAGCCC.

The covered CDR3 bases are TGTGCCAGCAGTCTGACTGGGGAGACC. Protein product: CASSLTGET. The complete CDR3 protein is CASSLTGETQYF. V usage is TRBV5-8 and J usage is TRBJ2-5; no firm D call. The read ends 3 residues shy of where the CDR3 ends; the end is completed using the germline J gene. V lost 5 bases, J lost 5 bases, and 10 bases lay in between. CDR1 is SGHTS, CDR2 YDEGEE, per germline. CDR3 length: 12 amino acids.

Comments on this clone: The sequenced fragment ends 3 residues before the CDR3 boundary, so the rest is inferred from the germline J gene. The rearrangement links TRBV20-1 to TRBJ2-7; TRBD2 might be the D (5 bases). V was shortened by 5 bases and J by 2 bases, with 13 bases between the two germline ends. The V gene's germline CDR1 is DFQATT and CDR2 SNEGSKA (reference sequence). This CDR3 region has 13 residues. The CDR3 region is CSAPQTTTYEQYF. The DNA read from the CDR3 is TGCAGTGCTCCCCAGACTACCACCTACGAG.

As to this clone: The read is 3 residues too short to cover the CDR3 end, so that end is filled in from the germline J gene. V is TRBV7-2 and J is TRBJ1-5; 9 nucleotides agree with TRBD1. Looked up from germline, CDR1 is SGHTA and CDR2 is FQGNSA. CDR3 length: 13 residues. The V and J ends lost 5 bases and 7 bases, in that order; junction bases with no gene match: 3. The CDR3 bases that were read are TGTGCCAGCAGCCCGGGACAGGGACAGCCC. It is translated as CASSPGQGQP. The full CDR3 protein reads CASSPGQGQPQHF.

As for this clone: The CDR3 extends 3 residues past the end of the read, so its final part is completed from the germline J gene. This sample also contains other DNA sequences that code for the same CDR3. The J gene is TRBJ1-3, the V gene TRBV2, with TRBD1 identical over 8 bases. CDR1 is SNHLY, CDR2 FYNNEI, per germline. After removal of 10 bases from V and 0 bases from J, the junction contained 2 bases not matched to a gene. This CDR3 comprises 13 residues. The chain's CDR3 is CAKTGGSGNTIYF. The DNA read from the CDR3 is TGTGCCAAAACAGGGGGCTCTGGAAACACC. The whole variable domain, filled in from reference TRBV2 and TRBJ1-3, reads EPEVTQTPSHQVTQMGQEVILRCVPISNHLYFYWYRQILGQKVEFLVSFYNNEISEKSEIFDDQFSVERPDGSNFTLKIRSTKLEDSAMYFCAKTGGSGNTIYFGEGSWLTVV.

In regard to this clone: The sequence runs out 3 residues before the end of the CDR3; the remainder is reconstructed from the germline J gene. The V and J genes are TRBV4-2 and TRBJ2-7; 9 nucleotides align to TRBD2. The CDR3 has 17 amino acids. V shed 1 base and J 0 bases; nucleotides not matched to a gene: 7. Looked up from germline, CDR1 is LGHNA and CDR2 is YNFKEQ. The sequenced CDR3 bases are TGTGCCAGCAGCCAAGTGGGCGGGGGGGGGAGCTCCTACGAG. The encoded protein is CASSQVGGGGSSYE. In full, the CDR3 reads CASSQVGGGGSSYEQYF.

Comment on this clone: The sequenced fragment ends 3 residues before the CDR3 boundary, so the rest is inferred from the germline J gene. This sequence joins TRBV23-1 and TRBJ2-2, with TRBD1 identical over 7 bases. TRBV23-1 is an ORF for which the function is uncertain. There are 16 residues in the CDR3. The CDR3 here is CASSVQTGSGANVLFF. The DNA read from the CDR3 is TGCGCCAGCAGCGTTCAGACAGGGTCTGGGGCCAACGTG.

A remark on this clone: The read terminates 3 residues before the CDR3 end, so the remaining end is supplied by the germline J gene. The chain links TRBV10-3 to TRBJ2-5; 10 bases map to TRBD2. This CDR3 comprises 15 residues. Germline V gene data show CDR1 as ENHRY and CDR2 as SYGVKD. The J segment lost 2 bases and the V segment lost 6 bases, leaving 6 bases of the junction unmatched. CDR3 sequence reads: CAIRGEAGGQETQYF. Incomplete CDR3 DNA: TGTGCCATCAGGGGGGAAGCGGGGGGGCAAGAGACC.

Incomplete CDR3 DNA: TGTGCCATCAGTATCCGGGACAGGGCATACGAAGAGGGTGGC. Its protein product is CAISIRDRAYEEGG. The entire CDR3 protein is CAISIRDRAYEEGGYTF. The rearrangement joins TRBV10-3 to TRBJ1-2, with 9 bases matching TRBD1. The CDR3 extends 3 residues past the end of the read, so its final part is completed from the germline J gene. The length of the CDR3 is 17 residues. CDR1 is ENHRY and CDR2 is SYGVKD in the germline V gene. Trimming took 5 bases from V and 7 from J; bases not matched to a gene: 17.

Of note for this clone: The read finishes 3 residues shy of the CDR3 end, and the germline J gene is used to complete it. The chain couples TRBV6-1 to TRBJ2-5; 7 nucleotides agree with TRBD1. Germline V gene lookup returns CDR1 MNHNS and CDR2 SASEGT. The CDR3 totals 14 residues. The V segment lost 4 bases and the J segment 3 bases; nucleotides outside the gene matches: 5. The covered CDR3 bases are TGTGCCAGCAGTGCCGGGACAGCAAAAGAGACC. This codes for CASSAGTAKET. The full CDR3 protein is CASSAGTAKETQYF.

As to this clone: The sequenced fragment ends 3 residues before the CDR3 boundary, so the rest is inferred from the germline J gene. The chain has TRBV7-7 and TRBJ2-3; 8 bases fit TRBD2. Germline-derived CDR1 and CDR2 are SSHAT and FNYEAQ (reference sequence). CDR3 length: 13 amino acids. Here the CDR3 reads CASSNSGGETQYF. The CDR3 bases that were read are TGTGCCAGCAGCAACAGCGGGGGAGAGACG.

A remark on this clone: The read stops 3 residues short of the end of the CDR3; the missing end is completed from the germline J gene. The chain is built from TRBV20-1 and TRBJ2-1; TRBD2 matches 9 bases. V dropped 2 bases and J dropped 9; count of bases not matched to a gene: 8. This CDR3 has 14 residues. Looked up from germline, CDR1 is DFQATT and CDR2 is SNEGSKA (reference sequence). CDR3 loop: CSARLAGGRGEQFF. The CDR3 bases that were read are TGCAGTGCTAGATTGGCGGGGGGGCGAGGTGAG.

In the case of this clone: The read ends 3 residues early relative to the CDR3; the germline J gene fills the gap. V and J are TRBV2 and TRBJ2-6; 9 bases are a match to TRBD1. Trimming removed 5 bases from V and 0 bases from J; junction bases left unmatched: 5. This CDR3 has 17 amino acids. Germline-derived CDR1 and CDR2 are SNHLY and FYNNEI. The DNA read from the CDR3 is TGTGCCAGCAGTTGGACAGGGGTTAGCTCTGGGGCCAACGTC. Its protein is CASSWTGVSSGANV. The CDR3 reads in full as CASSWTGVSSGANVLTF.

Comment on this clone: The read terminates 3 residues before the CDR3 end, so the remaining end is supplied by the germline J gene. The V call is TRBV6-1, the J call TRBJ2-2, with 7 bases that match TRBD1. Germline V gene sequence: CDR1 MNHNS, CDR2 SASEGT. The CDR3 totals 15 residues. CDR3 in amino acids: CASSEAYRGDSPLFF. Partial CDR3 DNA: TGTGCCAGCAGTGAAGCATACAGGGGAGATTCACCG.

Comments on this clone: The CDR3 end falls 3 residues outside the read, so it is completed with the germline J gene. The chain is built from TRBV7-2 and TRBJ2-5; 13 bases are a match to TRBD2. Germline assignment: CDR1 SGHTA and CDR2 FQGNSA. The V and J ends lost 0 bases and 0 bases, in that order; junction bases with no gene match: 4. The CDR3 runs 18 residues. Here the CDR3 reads CASSLATSGGMYQETQYF. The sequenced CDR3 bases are TGTGCCAGCAGCTTAGCGACTAGCGGGGGGATGTACCAAGAGACC. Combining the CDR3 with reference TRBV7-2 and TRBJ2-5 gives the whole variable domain GAGVSQSPSNKVTEKGKDVELRCDPISGHTALYWYRQSLGQGLEFLIYFQGNSAPDKSGLPSDRFSAERTGGSVSTLTIQRTQQEDSAVYLCASSLATSGGMYQETQYFGPGTRLLVL.

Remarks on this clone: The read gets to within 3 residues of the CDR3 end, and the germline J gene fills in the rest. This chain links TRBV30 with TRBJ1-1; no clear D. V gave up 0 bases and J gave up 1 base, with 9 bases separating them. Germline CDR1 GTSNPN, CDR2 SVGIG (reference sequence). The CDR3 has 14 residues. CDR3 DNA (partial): TGTGCCTGGAGTGTAGTGCTGGCGAACACTGAA. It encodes CAWSVVLANTE. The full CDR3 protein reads CAWSVVLANTEAFF. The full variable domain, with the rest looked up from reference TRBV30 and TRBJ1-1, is SQTIHQWPATLVQPVGSPLSLECTVEGTSNPNLYWYRQAAGRGLQLLFYSVGIGQISSEVPQNLSASRPQDRQFILSSKKLLLSDSGFYLCAWSVVLANTEAFFGQGTRLTVV.

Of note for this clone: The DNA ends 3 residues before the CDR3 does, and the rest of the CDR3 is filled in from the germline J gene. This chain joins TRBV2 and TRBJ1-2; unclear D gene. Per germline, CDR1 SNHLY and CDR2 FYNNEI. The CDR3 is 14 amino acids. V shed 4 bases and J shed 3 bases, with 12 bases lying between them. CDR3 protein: CASSGQSGDYGYTF. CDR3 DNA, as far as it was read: TGTGCCAGCAGTGGTCAGTCCGGGGACTATGGC.